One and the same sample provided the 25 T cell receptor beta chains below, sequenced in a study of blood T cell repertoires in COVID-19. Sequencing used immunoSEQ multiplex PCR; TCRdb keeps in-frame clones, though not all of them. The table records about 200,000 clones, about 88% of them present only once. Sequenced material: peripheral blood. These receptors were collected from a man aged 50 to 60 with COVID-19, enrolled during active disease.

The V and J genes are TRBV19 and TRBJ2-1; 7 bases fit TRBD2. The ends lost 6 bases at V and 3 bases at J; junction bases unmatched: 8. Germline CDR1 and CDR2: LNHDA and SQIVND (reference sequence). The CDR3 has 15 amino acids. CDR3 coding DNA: TGTGCCAGTAGAACCGGGACTACCTACTACAATGAGCAGTTCTTC. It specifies CASRTGTTYYNEQFF.

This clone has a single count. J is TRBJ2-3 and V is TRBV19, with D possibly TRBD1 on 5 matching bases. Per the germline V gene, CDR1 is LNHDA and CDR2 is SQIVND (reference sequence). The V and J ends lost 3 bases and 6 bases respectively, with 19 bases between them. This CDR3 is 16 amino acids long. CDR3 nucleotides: TGTGCCAGTAGTATCGAACAGGCCCCGGTAGGGGATACGCAGTATTTT. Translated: CASSIEQAPVGDTQYF.

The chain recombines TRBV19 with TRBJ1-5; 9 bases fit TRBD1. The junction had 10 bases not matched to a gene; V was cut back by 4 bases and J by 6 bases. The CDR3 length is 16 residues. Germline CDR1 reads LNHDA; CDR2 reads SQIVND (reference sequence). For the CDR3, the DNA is TGTGCCAGTAGTAGCCTGGACAGGGGCTTTATTCAGCCCCAGCATTTT. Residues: CASSSLDRGFIQPQHF. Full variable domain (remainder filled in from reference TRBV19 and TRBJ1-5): DGGITQSPKYLFRKEGQNVTLSCEQNLNHDAMYWYRQDPGQGLRLIYYSQIVNDFQKGDIAEGYSVSREKKESFPLTVTSAQKNPTAFYLCASSSLDRGFIQPQHFGDGTRLSIL.

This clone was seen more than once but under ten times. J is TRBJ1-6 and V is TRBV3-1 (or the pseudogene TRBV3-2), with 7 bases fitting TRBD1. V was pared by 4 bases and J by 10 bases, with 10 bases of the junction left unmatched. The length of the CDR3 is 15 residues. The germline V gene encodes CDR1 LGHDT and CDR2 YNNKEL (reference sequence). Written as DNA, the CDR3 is TGTGCCAGCAGCCCACGGGACAGTGGAGAATCACCCCTCCACTTT. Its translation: CASSPRDSGESPLHF.

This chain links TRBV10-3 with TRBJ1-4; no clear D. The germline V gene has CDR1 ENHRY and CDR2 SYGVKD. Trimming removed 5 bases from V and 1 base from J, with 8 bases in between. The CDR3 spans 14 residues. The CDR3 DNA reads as TGTGCCATCAGTAACTCCGAAACTAATGAAAAACTGTTTTTT. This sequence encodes CAISNSETNEKLFF.

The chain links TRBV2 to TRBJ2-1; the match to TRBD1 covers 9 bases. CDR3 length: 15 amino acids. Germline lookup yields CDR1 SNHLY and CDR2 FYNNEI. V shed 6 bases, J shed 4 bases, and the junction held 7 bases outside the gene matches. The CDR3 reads CASSSRQGVYNEQFF. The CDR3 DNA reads TGTGCCAGCAGCTCACGACAGGGGGTATACAATGAGCAGTTCTTC.

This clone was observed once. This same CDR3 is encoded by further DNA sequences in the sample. In DNA, the CDR3 is TGTGCCAGCAGTGAACCAACTAGCGGGGAAGAGACCCAGTACTTC. Amino acid sequence: CASSEPTSGEETQYF. The chain links TRBV25-1 to TRBJ2-5; TRBD2 matches 10 bases. Germline trimming cut 2 bases from V and 3 bases from J; bases unmatched to any gene: 3. The germline V gene has CDR1 MGHDK and CDR2 SYGVNS. CDR3 size: 15 residues.

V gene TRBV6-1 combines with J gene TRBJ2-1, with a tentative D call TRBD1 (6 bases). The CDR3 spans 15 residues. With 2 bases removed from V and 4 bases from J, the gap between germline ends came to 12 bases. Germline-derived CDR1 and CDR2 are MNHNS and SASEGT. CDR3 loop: CASSESHGQYNEQFF. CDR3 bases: TGTGCCAGCAGTGAATCACACGGACAGTACAATGAGCAGTTCTTC.

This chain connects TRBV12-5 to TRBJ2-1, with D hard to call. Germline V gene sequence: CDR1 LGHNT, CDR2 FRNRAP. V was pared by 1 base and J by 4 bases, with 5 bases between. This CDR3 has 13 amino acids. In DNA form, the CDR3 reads TGTGCTAGTGGTTTGGGACATTACAATGAGCAGTTCTTC. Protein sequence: CASGLGHYNEQFF.

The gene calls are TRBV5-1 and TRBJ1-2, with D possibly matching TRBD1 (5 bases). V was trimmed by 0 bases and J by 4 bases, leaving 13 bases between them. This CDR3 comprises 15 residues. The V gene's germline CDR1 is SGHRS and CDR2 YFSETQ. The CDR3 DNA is TGCGCCAGCAGCTTGGCAGCGGGGGGAGTCTATGGCTACACCTTC. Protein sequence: CASSLAAGGVYGYTF.

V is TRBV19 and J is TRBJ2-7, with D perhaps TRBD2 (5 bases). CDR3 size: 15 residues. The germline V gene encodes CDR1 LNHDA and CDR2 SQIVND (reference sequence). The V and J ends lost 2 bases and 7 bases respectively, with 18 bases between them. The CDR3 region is CASSISGGRALEQYF. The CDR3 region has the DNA TGTGCCAGTAGTATAAGCGGCGGCCGGGCCTTGGAGCAGTACTTC.

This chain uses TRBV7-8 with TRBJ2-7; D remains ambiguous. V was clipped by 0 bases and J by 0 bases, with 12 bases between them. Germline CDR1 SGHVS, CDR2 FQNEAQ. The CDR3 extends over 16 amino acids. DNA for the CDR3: TGTGCCAGCAGCTTAGCTCGAGATACGTACTCCTACGAGCAGTACTTC. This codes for CASSLARDTYSYEQYF.

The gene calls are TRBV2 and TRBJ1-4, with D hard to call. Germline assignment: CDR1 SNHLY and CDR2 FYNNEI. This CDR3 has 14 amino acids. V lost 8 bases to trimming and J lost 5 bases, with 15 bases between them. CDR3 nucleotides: TGTGCCAGCGGGAGAGCGACGGGGAATGAAAAACTGTTTTTT. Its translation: CASGRATGNEKLFF.

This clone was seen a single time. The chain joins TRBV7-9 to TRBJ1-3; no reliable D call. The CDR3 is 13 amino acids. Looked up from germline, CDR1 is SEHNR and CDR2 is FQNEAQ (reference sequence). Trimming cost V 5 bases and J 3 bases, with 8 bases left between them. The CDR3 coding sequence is TGTGCCAGCAGCCTAAATTTTGGAAACACCATATATTTT. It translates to CASSLNFGNTIYF.

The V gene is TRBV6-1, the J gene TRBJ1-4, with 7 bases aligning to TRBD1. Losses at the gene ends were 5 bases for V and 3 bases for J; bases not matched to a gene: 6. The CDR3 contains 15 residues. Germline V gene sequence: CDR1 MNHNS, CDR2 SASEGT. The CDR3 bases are TGTGCCAGCAGTTTCCCCCAGGGGGCTAATGAAAAACTGTTTTTT. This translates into CASSFPQGANEKLFF.

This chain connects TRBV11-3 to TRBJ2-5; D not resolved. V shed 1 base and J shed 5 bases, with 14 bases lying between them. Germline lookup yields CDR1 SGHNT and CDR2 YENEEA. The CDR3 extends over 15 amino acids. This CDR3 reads CASSLGPPESETQYF. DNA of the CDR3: TGTGCCAGCAGCTTAGGTCCGCCCGAGAGCGAGACCCAGTACTTC.

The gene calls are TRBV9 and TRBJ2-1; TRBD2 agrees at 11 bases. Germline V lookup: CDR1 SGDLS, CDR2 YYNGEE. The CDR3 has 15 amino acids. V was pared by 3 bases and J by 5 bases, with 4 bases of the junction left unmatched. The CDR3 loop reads CASSEGLADNNEQFF. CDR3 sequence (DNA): TGTGCCAGCAGCGAGGGACTAGCGGATAACAATGAGCAGTTCTTC.

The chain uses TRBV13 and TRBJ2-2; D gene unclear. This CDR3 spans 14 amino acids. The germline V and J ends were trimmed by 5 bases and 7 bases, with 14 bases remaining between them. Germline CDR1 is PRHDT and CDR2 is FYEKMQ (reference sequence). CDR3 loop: CASSRPRVRGELFF. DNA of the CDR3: TGTGCCAGCAGCCGCCCGAGAGTACGCGGGGAGCTGTTTTTT.

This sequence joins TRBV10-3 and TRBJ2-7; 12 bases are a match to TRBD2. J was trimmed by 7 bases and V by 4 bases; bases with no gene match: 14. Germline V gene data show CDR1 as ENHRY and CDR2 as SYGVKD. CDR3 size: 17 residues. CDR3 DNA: TGTGCCATCAGTGGCTCGCCGGCGTCTAGCGGGAGGGAGGAGCAGTACTTC. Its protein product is CAISGSPASSGREEQYF.

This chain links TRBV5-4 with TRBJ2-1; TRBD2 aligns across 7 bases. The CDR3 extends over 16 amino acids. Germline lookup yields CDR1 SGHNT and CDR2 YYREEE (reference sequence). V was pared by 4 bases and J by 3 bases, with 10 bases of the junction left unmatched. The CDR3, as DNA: TGTGCCAGCAGCGGAGGGGCTAGCGGCGGCTACAATGAGCAGTTCTTC. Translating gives CASSGGASGGYNEQFF.

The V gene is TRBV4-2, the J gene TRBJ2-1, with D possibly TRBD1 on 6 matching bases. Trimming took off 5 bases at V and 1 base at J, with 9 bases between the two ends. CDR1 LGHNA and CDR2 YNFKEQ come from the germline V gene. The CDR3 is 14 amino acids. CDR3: CASSGGQSYNEQFF. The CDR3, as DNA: TGTGCCAGCAGCGGGGGCCAGTCCTACAATGAGCAGTTCTTC.

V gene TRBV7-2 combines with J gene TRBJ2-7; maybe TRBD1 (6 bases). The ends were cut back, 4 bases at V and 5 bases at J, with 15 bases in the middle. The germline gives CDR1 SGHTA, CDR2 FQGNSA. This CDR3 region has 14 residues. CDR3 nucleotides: TGTGCCAGCAGCTCCAGGGCAGGGGCCGACGAGCAGTACTTC. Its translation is CASSSRAGADEQYF.

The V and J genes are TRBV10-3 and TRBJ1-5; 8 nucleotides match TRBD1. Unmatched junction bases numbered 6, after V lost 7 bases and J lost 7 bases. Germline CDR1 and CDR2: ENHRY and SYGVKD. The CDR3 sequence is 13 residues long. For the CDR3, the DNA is TGTGCCATCAATGGACAGGGCGGCCAGCCCCAGCATTTT. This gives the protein CAINGQGGQPQHF.

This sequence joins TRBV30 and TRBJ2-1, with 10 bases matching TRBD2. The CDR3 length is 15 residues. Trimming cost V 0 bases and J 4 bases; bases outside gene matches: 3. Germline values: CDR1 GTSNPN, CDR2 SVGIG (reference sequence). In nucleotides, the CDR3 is TGTGCCTGGAGTGTACAAGCGGGAGGGTACAATGAGCAGTTCTTC. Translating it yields CAWSVQAGGYNEQFF.

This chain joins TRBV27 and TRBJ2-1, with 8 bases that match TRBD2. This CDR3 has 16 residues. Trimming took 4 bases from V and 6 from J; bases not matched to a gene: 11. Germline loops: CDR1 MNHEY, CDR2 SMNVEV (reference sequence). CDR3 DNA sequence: TGTGCCAGCAGTTCAAGAGCGGGAGCTACCTCCAATGAGCAGTTCTTC. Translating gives CASSSRAGATSNEQFF.